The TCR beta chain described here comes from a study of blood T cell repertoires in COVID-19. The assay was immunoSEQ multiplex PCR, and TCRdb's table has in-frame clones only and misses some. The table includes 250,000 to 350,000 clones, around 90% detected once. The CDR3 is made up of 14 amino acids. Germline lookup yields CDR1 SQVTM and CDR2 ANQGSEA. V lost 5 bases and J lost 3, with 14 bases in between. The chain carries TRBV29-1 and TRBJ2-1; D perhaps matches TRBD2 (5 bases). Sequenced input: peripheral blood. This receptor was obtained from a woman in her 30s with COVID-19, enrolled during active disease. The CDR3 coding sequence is TGCAGCGTTACTGGACTGGAGAACTACAATGAGCAGTTCTTC. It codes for CSVTGLENYNEQFF.